This paragraph reports one T cell receptor beta chain. Its antigen is unknown. This record belongs to a study of cytotoxic CD8 clonotypes in ibrutinib-treated CLL. As for the study in general: Among the patients, 10 to 11 presented as relapsed/refractory and fewer than 16 as treatment-naive; 17 showed unmutated IGHV.

Some clones are missing from TCRdb's copy, which holds only in-frame ones; the method was immunoSEQ multiplex PCR. Of about 76,000 clones listed, around 78% are singletons. CDR1 is SGDLS, CDR2 YYNGEE, per germline. The V gene end was trimmed by 0 bases and the J gene end by 0 bases; junction bases not matched to a gene: 6. This CDR3 comprises 17 residues. Study observations and caveats: Before falling back toward baseline at progression, clonality had risen at the time of ibrutinib response. Exceeding age-matched healthy donors, baseline clonality also tracked the counts of circulating CD8+ T cells. Contraction or stability on treatment was seen for public clonotypes, which were uncommon.

V is TRBV9 and J is TRBJ1-3, with 7 bases that match TRBD1. The sample here was PBMCs, taken after 24 months of ibrutinib treatment. The source of this sequence is a human donor with chronic lymphocytic leukemia. The CDR3 coding sequence is TGTGCCAGCAGCGTAGGGGGGACAGCTAGCTCTGGAAACACCATATATTTT. Its protein product is CASSVGGTASSGNTIYF.